This T cell receptor (beta chain) was identified during a study of T cells in Graves' hyperthyroidism and ophthalmopathy (dated 2019 in TCRdb). Regarding the research as a whole: Peripheral blood was collected at initial diagnosis, before any treatment. The study also compared thyroid tissue and blood T-cell repertoires from five or six Graves' hyperthyroidism patients. To identify distinguishing TCR V-J signatures, a discovery cohort of about 95 patients was used, comprising 40 to 45 with Graves' ophthalmopathy and about 59 with stable Graves' hyperthyroidism. The paper describes TCR Vbeta CDR3 sequencing of 120 to 150 peripheral blood samples, made up of 43 ophthalmopathy patients, roughly 75 hyperthyroidism patients and roughly 17 progressor patients. Whether ophthalmopathy could be predicted prospectively was tested in an independent validation cohort made up of some 20 hyperthyroidism patients plus 17 patients who later progressed to ophthalmopathy. The 100 discovery patients were divided at random into training and test sets in a 7:3 ratio. After sampling, hyperthyroidism patients received methimazole starting at 30 mg daily, and ophthalmopathy patients received high-dose intravenous methylprednisolone. What the authors observed across the whole study: Ophthalmopathy was separated from stable hyperthyroidism by a 13 V-J signature model, with around 90% sensitivity and about 81% specificity obtained in cross-validation and 80%/75% obtained in testing. No statistical method was used to fix the sample size in advance, and group allocation was not hidden from the investigators. Most expanded thyroid clonotypes (frequency above 0.001) were also detected in blood, suggesting blood repertoires may reflect thyroid immune responses. In validation, the model predicted progression to ophthalmopathy a median of about 6.5 months before onset, with approximately 71% sensitivity and 72.22% specificity.

This clonotype was detected only a few times. There is no known antigen for this receptor. It has no much larger one-base neighbor in the sample; base qualities were not kept. TCR beta CDR3 regions were amplified from RNA transcripts. The TCR CDR3 was subjected to a first round of RT-PCR using the HTBI primer set and the Qiagen OneStep RT-PCR kit. Libraries were constructed in a second round of multiplex PCR, after which size selection and purification were carried out. Libraries were sequenced paired-end with 100 bp reads on an Illumina HiSeq2000. As for how the authors treated the data: SOAPnuke was used to process the raw data, throwing out any read that contained adapters or uncalled bases, had a mean Phred below 15, or lacked an exact constant-primer or identifier match. COPE v1.2.5 was used to merge high-quality paired reads, and clonotypes were defined as unique nucleotide sequences. Clonotypes were aligned to IMGT TRBV, TRBD and TRBJ reference segments using MiTCR v1.1. The analysis included only V-J combinations with a frequency above 0.0001, which together covered more than 99% of the repertoires. A TCS score was defined as the ratio of F50 (clonal expansion) to E x V (chaos), with BLOSUM62-based TCRdist applied between CDR3 peptides within each V-J. Welch's t-statistics and random forest reduced several hundred V-J features to some 14, which were used in a naive Bayes classifier (R e1071). The raw public data were reprocessed by TCRdb itself: fastp quality trimming at Q25, MiXCR clonotype calling, in-frame beta chains only. Each CDR3 protein appears once, grouped with its most common genes and DNA. V and J calls and clone size were set by TCRdb, not the authors. In this sample the table shows 700,000 or so distinct CDR3 sequences, around 13% of which occur a single time. In total, the top ten clones hold 12% of the sample.

In the ophthalmopathy patients, disease was moderately to severely active, with a Clinical Activity Score of 3 or more, a NOSPECS grade of 4 or more, and a duration of less than 3 months. Exclusion was applied to patients with uncontrolled infections, other autoimmune diseases, pregnancy or lactation. Diagnoses were based on clinical symptoms, serum thyroxine and TRAb, thyroid ultrasound and orbital computed tomography. PBMCs were separated from under 11 ml of fresh peripheral blood using Ficoll-Paque density gradient centrifugation. Total RNA was extracted with Trizol reagent, and quality was checked on an Agilent 2100 Bioanalyzer. The germline V gene encodes CDR1 LNHNV and CDR2 YYDKDF (reference sequence). The CDR3 starts with the cysteine, ends with the phenylalanine, and has 16 residues. Only the CDR3 part of the read is kept: 48 bases, read in frame from the first base. V drops 3 bases and J drops 0 bases, leaving 13 bases in between.

The chain is assembled from TRBV15 and TRBJ2-3, with a tentative D gene TRBD2 over 6 matching bases. Sequencing was carried out using blood. The receptor was derived from a woman aged 45-65 years with Graves' ophthalmopathy. In nucleotides, the sequence is TGTGCCACCAGCAGCGGTGGGACTCCAAGCACAGATACGCAGTATTTT. This codes for CATSSGGTPSTDTQYF.